These 29 T cell receptor beta chains share one sample of origin, sequenced in a study of OX40 agonist ivuxolimab in advanced cancers. The data were produced by immunoSEQ multiplex PCR, yet TCRdb's version contains in-frame clones alone and is incomplete. Among fewer than 90,000 clones listed, over 75% were seen once. This material consisted of CD4+ or CD8+ T cells sorted from blood, taken in a trial of the OX40 agonist ivuxolimab. Source of these receptors: an adult with an advanced solid tumor such as melanoma, head and neck, liver or kidney cancer.

The chain combines TRBV11-3 with TRBJ2-1; tentatively, D is TRBD2 (5 bases). The V end was cut by 1 base, the J end by 3 bases, with 7 bases between. The CDR3 has 14 amino acids. The germline V gene has CDR1 SGHNT and CDR2 YENEEA. CDR3 protein: CASSLGRGYNEQFF. The CDR3 DNA sequence: TGTGCCAGCAGCTTAGGACGGGGCTACAATGAGCAGTTCTTC.

The chain combines TRBV2 with TRBJ2-2; perhaps D is TRBD1 or TRBD2 (6 bases each). The CDR3 extends over 14 amino acids. Trimming left V 3 bases short and J 6 bases short, with 11 bases between. CDR1 is SNHLY and CDR2 is FYNNEI in the germline V gene. CDR3 coding DNA: TGTGCCAGCAGTGACGACGGGGGCTCCGGGGAGCTGTTTTTT. This translates into CASSDDGGSGELFF.

The chain recombines TRBV6-5 with TRBJ2-3, with D hard to call. V was shortened by 2 bases and J by 8 bases, with 5 bases between the two germline ends. The CDR3 is 11 amino acids. Germline CDR1 MNHEY, CDR2 SVGAGI. The CDR3 protein is CASSYLGTQYF. The CDR3 nucleotides read TGTGCCAGCAGTTACCTGGGTACGCAGTATTTT.

V is TRBV5-8 and J is TRBJ1-4; weak D call: TRBD1 (6 bases). Germline-derived CDR1 and CDR2 are SGHTS and YDEGEE. The V end lost 4 bases, the J end lost 7 bases, and 17 bases lay between the germline ends. The CDR3 contains 15 residues. CDR3 coding DNA: TGTGCCAGCAGCCTGGGGTCGGGGGGCGGTGAAAAACTGTTTTTT. It specifies CASSLGSGGGEKLFF.

The genes are TRBV6-6 and TRBJ2-1; the D gene is possibly TRBD2 (5 bases). The germline CDR1 and CDR2 sequences are MNHNY and SVGAGI (reference sequence). CDR3 length: 15 amino acids. Trimming removed 5 bases from V and 6 bases from J, with 17 bases in between. CDR3 region: CASSIGGGWGNEQFF. As DNA, the CDR3 is TGTGCCAGCAGTATCGGCGGAGGATGGGGCAATGAGCAGTTCTTC.

The V and J genes are TRBV5-4 and TRBJ1-1; D perhaps matches TRBD1 (5 bases). This CDR3 contains 14 residues. Per the germline V gene, CDR1 is SGHNT and CDR2 is YYREEE (reference sequence). With 10 bases removed from V and 0 bases from J, the gap between germline ends came to 16 bases. CDR3 DNA sequence: TGTGCCGTGGGGGGACCTTTTATGAACACTGAAGCTTTCTTT. Translation gives CAVGGPFMNTEAFF.

This clone has a single count. The V gene is TRBV19, the J gene TRBJ1-2; D remains unclear. The germline V gene encodes CDR1 LNHDA and CDR2 SQIVND (reference sequence). This CDR3 has 17 residues. V lost 3 bases, J lost 10 bases, and 27 bases lay in between. CDR3 coding DNA: TGTGCCAGTAGTATTGGCCCCTCCGGCAGGTGGAAACATGTCTACACCTTC. It encodes CASSIGPSGRWKHVYTF.

This sequence joins TRBV7-2 and TRBJ2-1; 7 bases match TRBD2. The germline V gene encodes CDR1 SGHTA and CDR2 FQGNSA. V shed 2 bases, J shed 5 bases, and the junction held 6 bases outside the gene matches. This CDR3 has 15 residues. The DNA of the CDR3 is TGTGCCAGCAGCTTATCCCCCGGGACTAACAATGAGCAGTTCTTC. Encoded protein: CASSLSPGTNNEQFF.

The gene calls are TRBV19 and TRBJ1-1; 10 positions match TRBD1. CDR1 is LNHDA and CDR2 is SQIVND in the germline V gene (reference sequence). V shed 2 bases, J shed 3 bases, and the junction held 3 bases outside the gene matches. CDR3 length: 15 amino acids. CDR3 DNA: TGTGCCAGTAGTATACCGGGACAGGGGTACACTGAAGCTTTCTTT. It specifies CASSIPGQGYTEAFF.

This rearrangement joins TRBV30 to TRBJ1-5; D is ambiguous. Trimming shortened V by 2 bases and J by 0 bases, and 14 bases separated the two germline ends. This CDR3 region has 16 residues. Germline assignment: CDR1 GTSNPN and CDR2 SVGIG (reference sequence). Here the CDR3 reads CAWSTLGIRSNQPQHF. The CDR3 DNA follows: TGTGCCTGGAGTACCCTCGGAATACGTAGCAATCAGCCCCAGCATTTT. The complete variable domain, with remaining parts taken from reference TRBV30 and TRBJ1-5, reads SQTIHQWPATLVQPVGSPLSLECTVEGTSNPNLYWYRQAAGRGLQLLFYSVGIGQISSEVPQNLSASRPQDRQFILSSKKLLLSDSGFYLCAWSTLGIRSNQPQHFGDGTRLSIL.

The rearrangement joins TRBV5-5 to TRBJ2-7; D is unresolved. Germline CDR1 and CDR2: SGHKS and YYEKEE (reference sequence). Trimming pared 4 bases from V and 6 bases from J, leaving 8 bases between. CDR3 length equals 11 residues. In DNA form, the CDR3 reads TGTGCCAGCAGCCTACCAGGCGAGCAGTACTTC. This gives the protein CASSLPGEQYF.

This chain uses TRBV7-2 with TRBJ2-2, with D possibly being TRBD1 or TRBD2 (5 bases each). The germline CDR1 and CDR2 sequences are SGHTA and FQGNSA. The CDR3 is 15 residues long. The V end was cut by 5 bases, the J end by 6 bases, with 16 bases between. The CDR3 sequence is CASSPSRGAAGELFF. The DNA of the CDR3 is TGTGCCAGCAGCCCCTCAAGGGGAGCAGCCGGGGAGCTGTTTTTT.

The chain is built from TRBV2 and TRBJ2-3, with 11 positions matching TRBD2. Germline V CDR1 and CDR2: SNHLY, FYNNEI. V gave up 5 bases and J gave up 0 bases; unmatched junction bases: 1. This CDR3 region has 15 residues. DNA for the CDR3: TGTGCCAGCAGTTCTAGCGGGGGGAGCACAGATACGCAGTATTTT. Protein: CASSSSGGSTDTQYF.

V is TRBV5-5 and J is TRBJ1-2, with unresolved D. The CDR3 is 14 residues long. Germline-derived CDR1 and CDR2 are SGHKS and YYEKEE (reference sequence). V lost 6 bases to trimming and J lost 7 bases, with 19 bases between them. The CDR3 loop is CASTVNTPTGGYTF. For the CDR3, the DNA is TGTGCCAGCACCGTTAATACCCCAACCGGTGGCTACACCTTC.

This clone has a handful of counts. The chain employs TRBV5-6 and TRBJ1-3, with D perhaps TRBD1 (5 bases). V gave up 1 base and J gave up 0 bases, with 14 bases separating them. The CDR3 consists of 17 residues. Germline V gene data show CDR1 as SGHDT and CDR2 as YYEEEE. Here the CDR3 DNA reads TGTGCCAGCAGCTTGCTGGGGGAAACTTCCTCTGGAAACACCATATATTTT. Amino acids: CASSLLGETSSGNTIYF.

This clone showed up just once. The chain's CDR3 is CASRAMQTRRNQPQHF. As DNA, the CDR3 is TGTGCCAGCAGAGCCATGCAAACTAGACGCAATCAGCCCCAGCATTTT. The V gene is TRBV21-1, the J gene TRBJ1-5. TRBV21-1 is marked as a pseudogene. This CDR3 comprises 16 residues.

The gene calls are TRBV18 and TRBJ2-3, with D uncertain. The V end was cut by 1 base, the J end by 1 base, with 3 bases between. The CDR3 is 13 amino acids. Germline values: CDR1 KGHSH, CDR2 LQKENI. CDR3 sequence: CASSPRGTDTQYF. The CDR3 nucleotides read TGTGCCAGCTCACCACGGGGCACAGATACGCAGTATTTT.

This clone was found a few times. This chain links TRBV7-6 with TRBJ1-6; TRBD1 agrees at 10 bases. J was trimmed by 7 bases and V by 5 bases; bases with no gene match: 5. The CDR3 has 15 amino acids. Germline CDR1 reads SGHVS; CDR2 reads FNYEAQ. CDR3 sequence (DNA): TGTGCCAGCAGCACAGAGGGACAGGGGAATTCACCCCTCCACTTT. It yields the protein CASSTEGQGNSPLHF.

The J gene is TRBJ2-2, the V gene TRBV2, with 7 bases aligning to TRBD1. V lost 6 bases to trimming and J lost 4 bases; unmatched junction nucleotides: 5. The germline gives CDR1 SNHLY, CDR2 FYNNEI. The CDR3 length is 14 residues. As DNA, the CDR3 is TGTGCCAGCAGCGTGACAGGGTCCACCGGGGAGCTGTTTTTT. Its translation is CASSVTGSTGELFF.

The chain joins TRBV11-2 to TRBJ2-6, with D hard to call. Trimming took off 2 bases at V and 0 bases at J, with 5 bases between the two ends. The CDR3 totals 15 residues. In germline, CDR1 is SGHAT, CDR2 FQNNGV. CDR3 sequence (DNA): TGTGCCAGCAGCTTAATCCTCTCTGGGGCCAACGTCCTGACTTTC. Residues: CASSLILSGANVLTF.

CDR3 DNA sequence: TGTGCCTGGAAAACAGGGGAGGCTGGGGCCAACGTCCTGACTTTC. Translation: CAWKTGEAGANVLTF. The chain employs TRBV30 and TRBJ2-6; possibly TRBD1 for D (7 bases). V gave up 4 bases and J gave up 2 bases, with 12 bases separating them. Germline CDR1 is GTSNPN and CDR2 is SVGIG (reference sequence). CDR3 length equals 15 residues.

DNA of the CDR3: TGTGCCAGCAGTTTGGTTAGCGGGAGGTGGTACTTC. Protein sequence: CASSLVSGRWYF. The rearrangement joins TRBV27 to TRBJ2-7, with 10 bases that match TRBD2. Germline V gene data show CDR1 as MNHEY and CDR2 as SMNVEV (reference sequence). This CDR3 region has 12 residues. V lost 3 bases to trimming and J lost 12 bases; unmatched junction nucleotides: 5.

V usage is TRBV14 and J usage is TRBJ1-2, with a possible D match to TRBD1 (6 bases). The ends were cut back, 4 bases at V and 1 base at J, with 13 bases in the middle. Germline V CDR1 and CDR2: SGHDN, FVKESK. The CDR3 is made up of 15 amino acids. CDR3 loop: CASSPLGQNNYGYTF. CDR3 in DNA: TGTGCCAGCAGCCCCCTAGGACAGAATAACTATGGCTACACCTTC.

The chain has TRBV19 and TRBJ2-6, with D unresolved. Trimming stripped 3 bases from V and 0 bases from J, with 9 bases between. The germline gives CDR1 LNHDA, CDR2 SQIVND (reference sequence). The CDR3 runs 16 residues. CDR3 loop: CASSIMSSSGANVLTF. The CDR3 bases are TGTGCCAGTAGTATTATGAGTAGCTCTGGGGCCAACGTCCTGACTTTC.

The CDR3 sequence is CASSRGNSYNEQFF. CDR3 DNA sequence: TGTGCCAGCAGTAGAGGGAACTCCTACAATGAGCAGTTCTTC. The chain couples TRBV6-4 to TRBJ2-1; D is perhaps TRBD2 (5 bases). The V gene's germline CDR1 is MRHNA and CDR2 SNTAGT. This CDR3 contains 14 residues. With 5 bases removed from V and 0 bases from J, the gap between germline ends came to 8 bases.

The gene calls are TRBV7-2 and TRBJ2-2; the D is unclear. V lost 1 base and J 5 bases, leaving 5 bases between the germline ends. Germline-derived CDR1 and CDR2 are SGHTA and FQGNSA. The CDR3 runs 13 residues. The CDR3 loop is CASSLDGTGELFF. The CDR3 nucleotides read TGTGCCAGCAGCTTAGACGGAACCGGGGAGCTGTTTTTT.

V and J are TRBV6-5 and TRBJ2-1; TRBD1 matches at 9 bases. CDR1 and CDR2 from the germline V gene are MNHEY and SVGAGI. Germline trimming cut 0 bases from V and 9 bases from J; bases unmatched to any gene: 6. The CDR3 is 15 amino acids. The CDR3 nucleotides are TGTGCCAGCAGTTACTCTTGGGACAGGGTAATTGAGCAGTTCTTC. This gives the protein CASSYSWDRVIEQFF.

The rearrangement links TRBV7-9 to TRBJ1-6; D gene uncertain. The CDR3 runs 15 residues. CDR1 and CDR2 (germline): SEHNR, FQNEAQ (reference sequence). V shed 5 bases and J shed 13 bases, with 21 bases lying between them. CDR3 nucleotide sequence: TGTGCCAGCAGCCTATTGGGCGGGGTATTGGCGCCCCTCCACTTT. It translates to CASSLLGGVLAPLHF.

This chain connects TRBV21-1 to TRBJ1-1; the tabulated D call, TRBD1, remains unverified against the DNA. TRBV21-1 is marked as a pseudogene. The CDR3 is 13 residues long. Here the CDR3 DNA reads TGTGCCAGCACCGGTCAGGGTATCACTGAAGCTTTCTTT. It yields the protein CASTGQGITEAFF.